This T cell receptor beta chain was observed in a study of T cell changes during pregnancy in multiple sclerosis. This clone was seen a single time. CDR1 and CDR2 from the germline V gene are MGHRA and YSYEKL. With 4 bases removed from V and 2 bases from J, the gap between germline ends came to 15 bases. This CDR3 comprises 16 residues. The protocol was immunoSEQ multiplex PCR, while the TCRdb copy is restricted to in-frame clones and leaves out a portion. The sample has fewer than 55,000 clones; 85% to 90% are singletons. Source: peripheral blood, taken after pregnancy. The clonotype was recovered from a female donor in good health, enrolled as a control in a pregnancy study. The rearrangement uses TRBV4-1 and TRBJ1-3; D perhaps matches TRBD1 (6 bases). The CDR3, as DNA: TGCGCCAGCAGCCCTAGGGAGGGGGGGGCTGGAAACACCATATATTTT. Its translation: CASSPREGGAGNTIYF.